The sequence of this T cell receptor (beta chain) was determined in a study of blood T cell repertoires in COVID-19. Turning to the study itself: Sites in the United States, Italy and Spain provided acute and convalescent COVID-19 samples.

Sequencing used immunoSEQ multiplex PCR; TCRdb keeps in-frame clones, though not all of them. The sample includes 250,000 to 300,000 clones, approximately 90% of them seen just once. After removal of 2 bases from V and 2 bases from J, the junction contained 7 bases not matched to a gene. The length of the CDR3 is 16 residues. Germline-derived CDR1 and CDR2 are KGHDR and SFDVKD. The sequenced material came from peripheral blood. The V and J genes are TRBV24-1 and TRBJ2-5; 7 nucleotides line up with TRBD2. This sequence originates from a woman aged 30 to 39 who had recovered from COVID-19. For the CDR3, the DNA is TGTGCCACCAGTGATTCGGGGGGAGATAGTCAAGAGACCCAGTACTTC. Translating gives CATSDSGGDSQETQYF.